A single sample is the source of the 4 T cell receptor beta chains below, sequenced in a study of early T cells in non-severe SARS-CoV-2 infection. TCRdb passed the 5' RACE reads through MiXCR, listing each CDR3 protein once. In the table there are 25,000 to 30,000 distinct CDR3 sequences, almost 4.5% of which are singletons. The specimen sequenced was whole blood. The receptors stem from an adult who was a healthcare worker with PCR-confirmed SARS-CoV-2 infection or an uninfected control (not recorded which).

This clonotype was detected ten times or more. The chain combines TRBV11-3 with TRBJ1-2; D unresolved. CDR3 size: 13 residues. Germline V lookup: CDR1 SGHNT, CDR2 YENEEA. Trimming shortened V by 3 bases and J by 1 base, and 6 bases separated the two germline ends. In DNA, the CDR3 is TGTGCCAGCAGCTTTGGCGGTAACTATGGCTACACCTTC. This encodes CASSFGGNYGYTF.

This clonotype appeared many times. The chain's CDR3 is CATSTHRATNEKLFF. The CDR3 coding sequence is TGTGCCACCAGCACTCACAGGGCAACTAATGAAAAACTGTTTTTT. This chain joins TRBV15 and TRBJ1-4; a possible D gene is TRBD1 (6 bases). The CDR3 totals 15 residues. V dropped 4 bases and J dropped 0 bases, with 9 bases sitting between them. Germline-derived CDR1 and CDR2 are LNHNV and YYDKDF (reference sequence).

This clonotype was detected ten times or more. The chain links TRBV6-5 to TRBJ2-3, with TRBD2 matching 7 bases. After removal of 2 bases from V and 4 bases from J, the junction contained 6 bases not matched to a gene. This CDR3 has 15 amino acids. CDR1 and CDR2 (germline): MNHEY, SVGAGI. CDR3 protein: CASSYGGGLPDTQYF. CDR3 in DNA: TGTGCCAGCAGTTACGGGGGGGGATTGCCAGATACGCAGTATTTT.

This clonotype was recorded at least ten times. DNA of the CDR3: TGCGCCAGCAGCCAAGATTGGAATAACCTCTTCGAGCAGTACTTC. This encodes CASSQDWNNLFEQYF. The V and J genes are TRBV4-3 and TRBJ2-7; D gene unclear. V was trimmed by 0 bases and J by 6 bases, leaving 15 bases between them. This CDR3 region has 15 residues. Germline lookup yields CDR1 LGHNA and CDR2 YSLEER.